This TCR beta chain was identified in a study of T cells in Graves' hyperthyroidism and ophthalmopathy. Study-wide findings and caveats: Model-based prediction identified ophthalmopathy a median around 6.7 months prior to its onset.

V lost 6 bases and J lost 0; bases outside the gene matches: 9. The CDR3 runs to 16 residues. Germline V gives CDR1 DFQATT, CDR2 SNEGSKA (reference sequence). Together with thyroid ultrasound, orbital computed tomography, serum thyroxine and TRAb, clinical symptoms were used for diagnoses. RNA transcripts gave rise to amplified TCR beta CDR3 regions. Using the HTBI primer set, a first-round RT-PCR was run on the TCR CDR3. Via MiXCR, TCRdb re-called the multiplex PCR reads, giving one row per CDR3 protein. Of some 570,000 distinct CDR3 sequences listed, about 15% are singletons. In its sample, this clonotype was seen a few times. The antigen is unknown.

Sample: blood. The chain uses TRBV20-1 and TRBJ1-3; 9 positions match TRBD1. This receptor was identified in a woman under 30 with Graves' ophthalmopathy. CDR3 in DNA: TGCAGTGCAACCCGGACAGGGGCCCGCTCTGGAAACACCATATATTTT. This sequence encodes CSATRTGARSGNTIYF.